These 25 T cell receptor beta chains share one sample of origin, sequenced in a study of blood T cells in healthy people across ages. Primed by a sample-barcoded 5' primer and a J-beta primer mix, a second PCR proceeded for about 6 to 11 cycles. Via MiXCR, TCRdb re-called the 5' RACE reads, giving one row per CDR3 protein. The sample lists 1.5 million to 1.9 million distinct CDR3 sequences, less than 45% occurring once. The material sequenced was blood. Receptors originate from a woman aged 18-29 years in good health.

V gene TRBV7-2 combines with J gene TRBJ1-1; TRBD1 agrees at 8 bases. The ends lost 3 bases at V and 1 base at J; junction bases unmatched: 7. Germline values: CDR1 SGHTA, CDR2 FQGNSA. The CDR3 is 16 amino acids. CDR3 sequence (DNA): TGTGCCAGCAGCTTTCTTCGGGGACAGGCGAACACTGAAGCTTTCTTT. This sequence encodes CASSFLRGQANTEAFF.

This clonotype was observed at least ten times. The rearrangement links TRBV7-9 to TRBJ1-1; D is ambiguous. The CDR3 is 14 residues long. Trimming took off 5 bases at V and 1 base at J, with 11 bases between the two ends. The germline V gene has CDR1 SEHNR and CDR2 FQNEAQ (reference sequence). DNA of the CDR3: TGTGCCAGCAGCATAGGCTTTACGAACACTGAAGCTTTCTTT. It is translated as CASSIGFTNTEAFF.

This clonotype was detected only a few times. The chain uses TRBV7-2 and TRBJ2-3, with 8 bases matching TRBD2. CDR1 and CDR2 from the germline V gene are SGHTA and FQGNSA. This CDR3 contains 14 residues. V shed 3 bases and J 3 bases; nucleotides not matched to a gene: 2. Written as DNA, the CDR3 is TGTGCCAGCAGCTTTGGGACTAGGACAGATACGCAGTATTTT. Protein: CASSFGTRTDTQYF.

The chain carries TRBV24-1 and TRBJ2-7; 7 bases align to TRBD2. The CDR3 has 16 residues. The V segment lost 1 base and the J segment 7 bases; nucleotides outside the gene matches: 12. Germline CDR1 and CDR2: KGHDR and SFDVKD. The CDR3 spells CATSDLGGSHTNEQYF. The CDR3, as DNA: TGTGCCACCAGTGATTTAGGCGGGAGTCACACAAATGAGCAGTACTTC.

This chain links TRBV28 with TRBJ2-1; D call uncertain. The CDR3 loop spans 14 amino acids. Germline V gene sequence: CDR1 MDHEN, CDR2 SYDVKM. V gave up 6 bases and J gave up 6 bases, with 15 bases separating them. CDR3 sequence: CASSLTSRVNEQFF. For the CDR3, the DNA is TGTGCCAGCAGCCTGACTTCAAGGGTCAATGAGCAGTTCTTC. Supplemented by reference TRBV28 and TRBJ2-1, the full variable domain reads DVKVTQSSRYLVKRTGEKVFLECVQDMDHENMFWYRQDPGLGLRLIYFSYDVKMKEKGDIPEGYSVSREKKERFSLILESASTNQTSMYLCASSLTSRVNEQFFGPGTRLTVL.

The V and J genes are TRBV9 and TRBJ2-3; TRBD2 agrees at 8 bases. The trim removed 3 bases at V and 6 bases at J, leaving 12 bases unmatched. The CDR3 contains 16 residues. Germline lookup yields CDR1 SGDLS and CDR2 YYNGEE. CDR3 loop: CASSDPGLGFLDTQYF. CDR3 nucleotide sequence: TGTGCCAGCAGCGACCCGGGACTAGGGTTTCTGGATACGCAGTATTTT.

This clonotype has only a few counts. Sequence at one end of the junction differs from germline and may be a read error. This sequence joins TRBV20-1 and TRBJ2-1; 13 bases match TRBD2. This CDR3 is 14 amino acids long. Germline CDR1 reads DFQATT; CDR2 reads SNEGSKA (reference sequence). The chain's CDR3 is CSTSGRAPYNEQFF. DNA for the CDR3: TGCAGTACTAGCGGGAGGGCCCCCTACAATGAGCAGTTCTTC.

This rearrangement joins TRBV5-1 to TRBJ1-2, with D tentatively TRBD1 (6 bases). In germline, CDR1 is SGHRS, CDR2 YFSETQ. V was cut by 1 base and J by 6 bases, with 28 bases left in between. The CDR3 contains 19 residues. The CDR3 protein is CASSLLFTSSGGRSDGYTF. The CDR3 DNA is TGCGCCAGCAGCTTGTTATTCACAAGTTCCGGGGGGCGCTCGGATGGCTACACCTTC.

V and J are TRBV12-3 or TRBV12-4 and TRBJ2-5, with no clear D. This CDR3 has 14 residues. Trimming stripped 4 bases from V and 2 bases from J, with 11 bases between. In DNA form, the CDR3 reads TGTGCCAGCAGTTCACATATCACTCAAGAGACCCAGTACTTC. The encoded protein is CASSSHITQETQYF.

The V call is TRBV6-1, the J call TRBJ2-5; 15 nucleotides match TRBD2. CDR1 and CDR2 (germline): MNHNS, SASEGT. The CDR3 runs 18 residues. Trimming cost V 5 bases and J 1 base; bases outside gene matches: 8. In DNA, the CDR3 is TGTGCCAGCAGTCGGACCGGGACTAGCGGGAGGTTCCAAGAGACCCAGTACTTC. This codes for CASSRTGTSGRFQETQYF.

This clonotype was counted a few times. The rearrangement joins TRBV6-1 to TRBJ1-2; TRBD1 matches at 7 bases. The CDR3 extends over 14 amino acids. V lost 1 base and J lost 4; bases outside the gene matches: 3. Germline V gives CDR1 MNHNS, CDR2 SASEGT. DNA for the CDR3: TGTGCCAGCAGTGAAGGAGGGGGCCCCTATGGCTACACCTTC. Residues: CASSEGGGPYGYTF.

In nucleotides, the CDR3 is TGTGCCAGCAGCTCCCGTGGGGGGTACAACTATAACTATGGCTACACCTTC. It codes for CASSSRGGYNYNYGYTF. The chain combines TRBV7-2 with TRBJ1-2, with a weak D call TRBD1 (5 bases). V was trimmed by 4 bases and J by 1 base, leaving 19 bases between them. This CDR3 is built from 17 residues. Germline V gives CDR1 SGHTA, CDR2 FQGNSA.

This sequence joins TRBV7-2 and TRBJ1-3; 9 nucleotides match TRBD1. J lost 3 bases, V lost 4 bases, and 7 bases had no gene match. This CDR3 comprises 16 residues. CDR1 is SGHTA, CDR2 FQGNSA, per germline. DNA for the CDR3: TGTGCCAGCAGCTCAGGAGGACAGGGGTATGGAAACACCATATATTTT. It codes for CASSSGGQGYGNTIYF.

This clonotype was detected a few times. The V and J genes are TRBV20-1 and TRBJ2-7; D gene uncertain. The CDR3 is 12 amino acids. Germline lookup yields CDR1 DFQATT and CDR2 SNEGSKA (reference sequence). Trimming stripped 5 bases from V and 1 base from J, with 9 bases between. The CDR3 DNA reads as TGCAGTGCTGACGACGGATCCTACGAGCAGTACTTC. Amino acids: CSADDGSYEQYF.

CDR3 protein: CASSKQGPSWQYF. CDR3 coding DNA: TGTGCCAGCAGTAAACAGGGACCCTCTTGGCAGTACTTC. This chain links TRBV28 with TRBJ2-7, with a weak D call TRBD1 (6 bases). The germline V and J ends were trimmed by 5 bases and 9 bases, with 17 bases remaining between them. The V gene's germline CDR1 is MDHEN and CDR2 SYDVKM. The CDR3 totals 13 residues.

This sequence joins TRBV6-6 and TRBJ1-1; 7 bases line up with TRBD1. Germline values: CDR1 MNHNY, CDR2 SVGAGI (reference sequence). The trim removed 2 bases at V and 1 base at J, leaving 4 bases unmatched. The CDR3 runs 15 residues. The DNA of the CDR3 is TGTGCCAGCAGTTACGGACAGGCGAGGAACACTGAAGCTTTCTTT. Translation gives CASSYGQARNTEAFF.

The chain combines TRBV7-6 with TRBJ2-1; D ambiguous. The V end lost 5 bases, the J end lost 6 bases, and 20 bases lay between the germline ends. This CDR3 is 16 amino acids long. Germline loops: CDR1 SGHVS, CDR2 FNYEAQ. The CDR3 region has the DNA TGTGCCAGCAGCCTCGCCTCCTTCCTAACCTTCAATGAGCAGTTCTTC. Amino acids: CASSLASFLTFNEQFF.

DNA of the CDR3: TGTGCCAGCAGTTTGAAGTCGACAGGGAGACACGGCTACACCTTC. Amino acid sequence: CASSLKSTGRHGYTF. The chain has TRBV28 and TRBJ1-2; 7 nucleotides line up with TRBD1. Germline V CDR1 and CDR2: MDHEN, SYDVKM. This CDR3 is built from 15 residues. Germline trimming cut 3 bases from V and 8 bases from J; bases unmatched to any gene: 12.

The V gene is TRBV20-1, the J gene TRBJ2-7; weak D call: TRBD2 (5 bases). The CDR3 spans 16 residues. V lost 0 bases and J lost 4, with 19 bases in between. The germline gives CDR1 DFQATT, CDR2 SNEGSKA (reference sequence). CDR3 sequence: CSARERGSWDLYEQYF. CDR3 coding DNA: TGCAGTGCTAGAGAACGAGGGAGTTGGGATCTATACGAGCAGTACTTC.

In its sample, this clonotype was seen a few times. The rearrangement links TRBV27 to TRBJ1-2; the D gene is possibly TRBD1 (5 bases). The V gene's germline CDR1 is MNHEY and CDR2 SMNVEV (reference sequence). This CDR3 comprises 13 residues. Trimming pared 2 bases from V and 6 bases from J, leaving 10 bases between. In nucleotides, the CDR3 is TGTGCCAGCAGTTTAGGAGCGGGGGATGGCTACACCTTC. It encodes CASSLGAGDGYTF.

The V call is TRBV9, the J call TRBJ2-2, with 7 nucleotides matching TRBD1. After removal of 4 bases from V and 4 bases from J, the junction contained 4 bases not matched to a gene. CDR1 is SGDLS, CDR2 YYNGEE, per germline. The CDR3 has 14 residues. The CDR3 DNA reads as TGTGCCAGCAGCAACAGGGGAATCACCGGGGAGCTGTTTTTT. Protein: CASSNRGITGELFF.

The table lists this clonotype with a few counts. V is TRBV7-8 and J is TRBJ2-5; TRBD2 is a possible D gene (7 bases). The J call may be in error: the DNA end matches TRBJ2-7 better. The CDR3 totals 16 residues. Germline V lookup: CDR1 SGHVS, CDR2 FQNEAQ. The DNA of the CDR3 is TGTGCCAGCAGCCCACATCGGGGGAGGGGGTACTACGAGCAGTACTTC. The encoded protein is CASSPHRGRGYYEQYF.

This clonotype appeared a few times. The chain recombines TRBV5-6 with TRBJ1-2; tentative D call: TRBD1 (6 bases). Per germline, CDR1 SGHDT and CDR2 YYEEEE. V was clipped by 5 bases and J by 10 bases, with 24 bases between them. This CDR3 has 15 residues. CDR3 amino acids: CASRDHQDRSNAYTF. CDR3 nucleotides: TGTGCCAGCAGGGATCATCAAGACAGGTCTAATGCCTACACCTTC.

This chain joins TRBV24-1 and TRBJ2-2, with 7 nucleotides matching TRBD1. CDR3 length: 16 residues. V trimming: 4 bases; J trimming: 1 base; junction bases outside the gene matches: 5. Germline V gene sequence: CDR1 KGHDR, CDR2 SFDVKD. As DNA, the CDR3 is TGTGCCACCAGTGACCGGGGACAGCTGAACACCGGGGAGCTGTTTTTT. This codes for CATSDRGQLNTGELFF.

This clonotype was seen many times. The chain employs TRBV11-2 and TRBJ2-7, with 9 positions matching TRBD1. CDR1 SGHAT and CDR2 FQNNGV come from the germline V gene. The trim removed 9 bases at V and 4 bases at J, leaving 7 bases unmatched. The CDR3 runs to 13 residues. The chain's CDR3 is CASSGQGHYEQYF. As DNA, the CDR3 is TGTGCCAGTTCGGGACAGGGACATTACGAGCAGTACTTC.